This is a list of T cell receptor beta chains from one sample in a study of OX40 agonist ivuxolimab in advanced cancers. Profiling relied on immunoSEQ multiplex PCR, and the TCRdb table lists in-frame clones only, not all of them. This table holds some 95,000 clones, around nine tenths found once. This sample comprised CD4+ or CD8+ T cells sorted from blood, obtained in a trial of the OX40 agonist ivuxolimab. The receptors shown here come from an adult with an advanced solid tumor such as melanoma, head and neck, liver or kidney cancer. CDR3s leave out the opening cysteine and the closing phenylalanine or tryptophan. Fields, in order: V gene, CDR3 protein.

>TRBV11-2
ASSSPGEGNTEAF
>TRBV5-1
ASSLLFNEKLF
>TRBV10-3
AISGPSPKTYEQY
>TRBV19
ASSGGTGTSGGAGTDTQY
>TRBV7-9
ASSLGQGKGTDTQY
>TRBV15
ATSRARTGGNRNTEAF
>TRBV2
ASSDVRGANTGELF
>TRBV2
ASSDLHGELF
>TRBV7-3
ASSLEANTEAF
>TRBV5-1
ASSSGQSTEAF
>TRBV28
ASRKTGLSSPLH
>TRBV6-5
ASSEDSYGYT
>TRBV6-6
ASLGQGAYQPQH
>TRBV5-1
ASSLVGGANTDTQY
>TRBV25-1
ASSDTGGRAHEKLF
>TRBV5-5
ASSFRDRGYEQY
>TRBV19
ASRDLGTGEAEAF
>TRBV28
ASSFPPGTINNEQF
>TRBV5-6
ASSLEGRGDYGYT
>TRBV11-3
ASSRTPLGNEQF
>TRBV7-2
ASSFSGGASYNEQF
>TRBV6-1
ASTRGRMNTEAF